The clone carrying this T cell receptor beta chain is medium-sized. Its antigen is still unknown. RNA transcripts were the template for amplifying TCR beta CDR3 regions. During a first-round RT-PCR of the TCR CDR3, the HTBI primer set was used. TCRdb re-called the multiplex PCR reads with MiXCR, one entry per CDR3 protein. Of approximately 30,000 distinct CDR3 sequences in the sample, around 52% were seen once. Ophthalmopathy in the patients scored at least 3 on Clinical Activity Score and at least 4 on NOSPECS grade, lasting under 3 months. Patients were excluded because of uncontrolled infection, other autoimmune disease, pregnancy or lactation. It was less than 13 ml of fresh peripheral blood that supplied the PBMCs. This entry is derived from a study of T cells in Graves' hyperthyroidism and ophthalmopathy. Points from the study as a whole: The blood repertoire included most of the expanded thyroid clonotypes above 0.001.

From germline, CDR1 is ENHRY and CDR2 SYGVKD. The CDR3 contains 17 residues. Between the trimmed V and J ends, which lost 3 bases and 0 bases, there was a span of 15 bases. The chain recombines TRBV10-3 with TRBJ1-5, with D possibly matching TRBD1 (6 bases). The sequence was collected from a woman in her thirties or forties with Graves' ophthalmopathy. Sequencing used blood. The CDR3 region has the DNA TGTGCCATCAGTGATAAGACAGGAGAATATAGCAATCAGCCCCAGCATTTT. Residues: CAISDKTGEYSNQPQHF.